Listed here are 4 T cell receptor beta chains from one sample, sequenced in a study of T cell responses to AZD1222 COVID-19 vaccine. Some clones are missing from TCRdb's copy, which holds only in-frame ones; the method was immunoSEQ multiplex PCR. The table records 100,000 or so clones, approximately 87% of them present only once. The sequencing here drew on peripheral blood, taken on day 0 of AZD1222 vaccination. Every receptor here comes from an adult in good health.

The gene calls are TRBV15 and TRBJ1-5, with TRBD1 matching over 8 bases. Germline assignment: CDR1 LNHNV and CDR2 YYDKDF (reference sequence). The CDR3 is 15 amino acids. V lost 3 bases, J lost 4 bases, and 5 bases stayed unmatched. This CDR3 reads CATSRDTGGNQPQHF. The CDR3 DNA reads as TGTGCCACCAGCAGGGATACAGGGGGTAATCAGCCCCAGCATTTT.

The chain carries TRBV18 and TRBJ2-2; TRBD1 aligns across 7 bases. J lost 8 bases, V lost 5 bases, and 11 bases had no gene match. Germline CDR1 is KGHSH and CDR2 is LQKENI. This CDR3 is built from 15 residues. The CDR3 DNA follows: TGTGCCAGCTCAGCCAGCCGGGACAGCTCAGGGGAGCTGTTTTTT. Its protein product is CASSASRDSSGELFF.

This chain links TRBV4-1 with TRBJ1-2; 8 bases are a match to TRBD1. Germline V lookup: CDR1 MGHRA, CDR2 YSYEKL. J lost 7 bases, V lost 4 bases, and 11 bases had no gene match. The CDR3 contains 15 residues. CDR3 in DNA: TGCGCCAGCAGCCCCGGGTCCGACAGGGGTTTTGGCTACACCTTC. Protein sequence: CASSPGSDRGFGYTF.

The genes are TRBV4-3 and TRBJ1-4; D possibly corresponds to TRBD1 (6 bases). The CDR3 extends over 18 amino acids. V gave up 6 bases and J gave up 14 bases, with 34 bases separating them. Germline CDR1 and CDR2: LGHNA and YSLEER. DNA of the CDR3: TGCGCCAGCAGACCACCCGGGGTTTCTGACAGGACCGAAAGTTGGCTGTTTTTT. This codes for CASRPPGVSDRTESWLFF.